Included here is one TCR beta chain sequence, with context. The antigen is not known. This table comes from immunoSEQ multiplex PCR, and its TCRdb copy is limited to in-frame clones, with some not included. The data hold about 120,000 clones, with 90% to 95% observed a single time. This CDR3 has 15 amino acids. V was clipped by 5 bases and J by 5 bases, with 18 bases between them. Germline assignment: CDR1 MNHNS and CDR2 SASEGT. This sample stems from a study of graft-versus-host responses after intestinal transplantation. The specimen comprised unstimulated CD4+ T cells sorted from spleen or lymph node cells, sampled before intestinal transplant. This receptor was taken from a human donor who received an intestinal transplant. The chain combines TRBV6-1 with TRBJ2-5; D gene uncertain. The CDR3 region is CASSPTRLVRETQYF. In nucleotides, the CDR3 is TGTGCCAGCAGTCCAACCCGACTTGTGCGGGAGACCCAGTACTTC.